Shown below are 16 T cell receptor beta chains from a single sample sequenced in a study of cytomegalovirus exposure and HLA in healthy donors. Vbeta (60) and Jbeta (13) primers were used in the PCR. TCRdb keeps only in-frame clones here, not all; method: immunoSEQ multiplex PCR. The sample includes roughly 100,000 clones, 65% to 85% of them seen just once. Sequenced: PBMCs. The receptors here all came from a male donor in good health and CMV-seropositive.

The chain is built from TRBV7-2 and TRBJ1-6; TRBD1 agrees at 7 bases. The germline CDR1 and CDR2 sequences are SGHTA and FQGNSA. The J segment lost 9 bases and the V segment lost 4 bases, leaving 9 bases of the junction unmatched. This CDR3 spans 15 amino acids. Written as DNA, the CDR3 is TGTGCCAGCAGCTGGACGCAGACAGGGACTTCACCCCTCCACTTT. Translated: CASSWTQTGTSPLHF.

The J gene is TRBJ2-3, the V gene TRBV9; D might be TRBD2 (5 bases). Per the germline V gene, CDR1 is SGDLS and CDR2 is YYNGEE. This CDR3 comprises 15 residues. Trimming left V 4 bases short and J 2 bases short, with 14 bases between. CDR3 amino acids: CASSPRGTLTDTQYF. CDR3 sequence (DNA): TGTGCCAGCAGCCCCCGGGGAACCCTCACAGATACGCAGTATTTT.

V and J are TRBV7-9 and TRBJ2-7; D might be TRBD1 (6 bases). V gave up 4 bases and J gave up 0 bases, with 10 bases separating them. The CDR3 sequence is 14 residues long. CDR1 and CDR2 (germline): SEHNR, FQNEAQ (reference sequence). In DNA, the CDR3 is TGTGCCAGCAGCTCAGACAGGTCCTCCTACGAGCAGTACTTC. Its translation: CASSSDRSSYEQYF.

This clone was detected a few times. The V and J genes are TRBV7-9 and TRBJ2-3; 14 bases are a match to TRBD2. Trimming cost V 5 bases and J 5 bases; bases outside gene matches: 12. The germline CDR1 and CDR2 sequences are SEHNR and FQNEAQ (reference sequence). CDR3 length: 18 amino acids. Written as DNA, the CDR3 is TGTGCCAGCAGCCCAAGGACTAGCGGGGGGTTTACGTTAGATACGCAGTATTTT. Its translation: CASSPRTSGGFTLDTQYF.

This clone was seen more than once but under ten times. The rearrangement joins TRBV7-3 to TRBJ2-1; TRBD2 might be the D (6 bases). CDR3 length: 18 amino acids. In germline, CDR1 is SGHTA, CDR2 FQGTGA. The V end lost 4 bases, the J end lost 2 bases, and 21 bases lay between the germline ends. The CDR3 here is CASSSRPYGSFTYNEQFF. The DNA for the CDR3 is TGTGCCAGCAGCTCCCGCCCATACGGGAGTTTCACCTACAATGAGCAGTTCTTC.

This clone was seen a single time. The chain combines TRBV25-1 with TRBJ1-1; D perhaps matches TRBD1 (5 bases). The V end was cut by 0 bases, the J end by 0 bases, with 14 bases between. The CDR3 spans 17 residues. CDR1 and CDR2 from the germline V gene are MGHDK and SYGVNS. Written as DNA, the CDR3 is TGTGCCAGCAGTGAATATCGGAGGGGCAGGGTGAACACTGAAGCTTTCTTT. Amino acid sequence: CASSEYRRGRVNTEAFF.

The CDR3 here is CASRGQGYEQYF. CDR3 coding DNA: TGTGCCAGCAGAGGGCAGGGCTACGAGCAGTACTTC. The rearrangement uses TRBV27 and TRBJ2-7, with D possibly TRBD1 on 5 matching bases. The CDR3 spans 12 residues. Germline assignment: CDR1 MNHEY and CDR2 SMNVEV (reference sequence). The V and J ends lost 6 bases and 3 bases respectively, with 9 bases between them.

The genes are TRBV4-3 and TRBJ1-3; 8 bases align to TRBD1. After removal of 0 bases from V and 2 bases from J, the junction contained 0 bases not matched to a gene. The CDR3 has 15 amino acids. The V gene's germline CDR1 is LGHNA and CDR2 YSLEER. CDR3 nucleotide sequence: TGCGCCAGCAGCCAAGAGGACAGGGCTGGAAACACCATATATTTT. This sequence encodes CASSQEDRAGNTIYF.

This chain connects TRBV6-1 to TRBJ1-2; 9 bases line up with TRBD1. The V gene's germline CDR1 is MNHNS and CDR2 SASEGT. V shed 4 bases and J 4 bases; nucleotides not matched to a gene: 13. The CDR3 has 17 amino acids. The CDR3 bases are TGTGCCAGCAGTGGCGACAGGGGGAGGTCGGGGACCTATGGCTACACCTTC. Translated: CASSGDRGRSGTYGYTF.

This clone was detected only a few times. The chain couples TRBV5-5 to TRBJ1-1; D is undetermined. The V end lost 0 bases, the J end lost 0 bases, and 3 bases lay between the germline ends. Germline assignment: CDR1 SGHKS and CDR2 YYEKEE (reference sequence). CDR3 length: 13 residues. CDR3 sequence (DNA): TGTGCCAGCAGCTTGGTATTGAACACTGAAGCTTTCTTT. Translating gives CASSLVLNTEAFF.

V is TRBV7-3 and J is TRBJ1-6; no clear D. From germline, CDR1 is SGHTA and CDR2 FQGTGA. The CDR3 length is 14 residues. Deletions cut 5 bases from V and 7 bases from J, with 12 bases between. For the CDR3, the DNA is TGTGCCAGCAGCCTATTCCGATCGAATTCACCCCTCCACTTT. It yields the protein CASSLFRSNSPLHF.

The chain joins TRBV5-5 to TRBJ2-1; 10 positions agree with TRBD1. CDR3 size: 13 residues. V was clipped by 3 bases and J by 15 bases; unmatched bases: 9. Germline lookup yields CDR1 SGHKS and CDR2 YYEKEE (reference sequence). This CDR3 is CASSSDDRGQRFF. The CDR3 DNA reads TGTGCCAGCAGCTCCGACGACAGGGGGCAAAGGTTCTTC.

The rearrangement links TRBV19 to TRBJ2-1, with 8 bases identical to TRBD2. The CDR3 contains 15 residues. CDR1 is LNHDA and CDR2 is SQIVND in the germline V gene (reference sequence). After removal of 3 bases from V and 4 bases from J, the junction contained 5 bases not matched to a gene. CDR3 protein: CASSIVAGSYNEQFF. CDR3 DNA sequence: TGTGCCAGTAGTATTGTAGCGGGATCATACAATGAGCAGTTCTTC.

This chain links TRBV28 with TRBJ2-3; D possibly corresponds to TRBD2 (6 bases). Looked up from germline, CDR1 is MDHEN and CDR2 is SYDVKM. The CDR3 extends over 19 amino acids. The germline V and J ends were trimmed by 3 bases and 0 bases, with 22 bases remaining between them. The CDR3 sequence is CASSFKSLRDFDSTDTQYF. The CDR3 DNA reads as TGTGCCAGCAGTTTTAAGTCCCTACGGGACTTCGATAGCACAGATACGCAGTATTTT.

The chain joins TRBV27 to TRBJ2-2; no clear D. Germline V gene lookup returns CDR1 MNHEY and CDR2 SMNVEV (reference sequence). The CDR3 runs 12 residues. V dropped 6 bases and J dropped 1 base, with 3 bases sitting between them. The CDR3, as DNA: TGTGCCAGCAGCCTGAACACCGGGGAGCTGTTTTTT. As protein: CASSLNTGELFF.

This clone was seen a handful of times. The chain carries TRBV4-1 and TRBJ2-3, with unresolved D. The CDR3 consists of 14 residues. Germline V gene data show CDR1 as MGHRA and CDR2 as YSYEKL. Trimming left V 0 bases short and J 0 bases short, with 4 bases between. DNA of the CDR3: TGCGCCAGCAGCCAAGATCTAAGCACAGATACGCAGTATTTT. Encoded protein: CASSQDLSTDTQYF.